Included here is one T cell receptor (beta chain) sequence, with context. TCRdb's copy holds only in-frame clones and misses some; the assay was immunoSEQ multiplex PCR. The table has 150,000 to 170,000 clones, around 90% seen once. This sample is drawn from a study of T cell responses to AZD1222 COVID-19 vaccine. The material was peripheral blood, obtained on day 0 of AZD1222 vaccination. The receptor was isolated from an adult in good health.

This chain's CDR3 is CARGWEATYEQYF. The CDR3, as DNA: TGTGCCAGGGGGTGGGAGGCTACCTACGAGCAGTACTTC. The genes are TRBV27 and TRBJ2-7; tentative D call: TRBD2 (6 bases). From germline, CDR1 is MNHEY and CDR2 SMNVEV (reference sequence). CDR3 length: 13 residues. Trimming pared 9 bases from V and 2 bases from J, leaving 14 bases between.